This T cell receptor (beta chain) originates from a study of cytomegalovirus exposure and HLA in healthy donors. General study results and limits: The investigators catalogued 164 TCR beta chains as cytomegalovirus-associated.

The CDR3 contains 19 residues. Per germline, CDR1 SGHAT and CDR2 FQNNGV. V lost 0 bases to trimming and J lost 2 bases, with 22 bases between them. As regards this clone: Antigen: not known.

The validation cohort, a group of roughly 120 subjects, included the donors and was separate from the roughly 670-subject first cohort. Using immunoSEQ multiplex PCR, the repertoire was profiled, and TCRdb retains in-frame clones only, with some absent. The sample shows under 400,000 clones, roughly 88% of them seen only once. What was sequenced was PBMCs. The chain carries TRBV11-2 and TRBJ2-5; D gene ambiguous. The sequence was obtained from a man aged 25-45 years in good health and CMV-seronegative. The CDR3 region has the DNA TGTGCCAGCAGCTTAGAAGGCCTTCCCCCGCATCTGGAGCAAGAGACCCAGTACTTC. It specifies CASSLEGLPPHLEQETQYF. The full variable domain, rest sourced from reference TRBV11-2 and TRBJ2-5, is EAGVAQSPRYKIIEKRQSVAFWCNPISGHATLYWYQQILGQGPKLLIQFQNNGVVDDSQLPKDRFSAERLKGVDSTLKIQPAKLEDSAVYLCASSLEGLPPHLEQETQYFGPGTRLLVL.